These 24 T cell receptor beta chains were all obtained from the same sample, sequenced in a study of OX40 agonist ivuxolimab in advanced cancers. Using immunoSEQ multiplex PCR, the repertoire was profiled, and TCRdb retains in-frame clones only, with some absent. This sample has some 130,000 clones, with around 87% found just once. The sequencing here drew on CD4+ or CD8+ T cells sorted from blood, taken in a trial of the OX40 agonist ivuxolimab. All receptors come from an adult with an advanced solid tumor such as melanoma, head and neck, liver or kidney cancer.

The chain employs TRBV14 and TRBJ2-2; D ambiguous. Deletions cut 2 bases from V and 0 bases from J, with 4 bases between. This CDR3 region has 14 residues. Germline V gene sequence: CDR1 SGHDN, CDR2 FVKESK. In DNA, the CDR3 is TGTGCCAGCAGCCAAAGTCCGAACACCGGGGAGCTGTTTTTT. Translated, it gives CASSQSPNTGELFF. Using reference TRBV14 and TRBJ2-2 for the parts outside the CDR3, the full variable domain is EAGVTQFPSHSVIEKGQTVTLRCDPISGHDNLYWYRRVMGKEIKFLLHFVKESKQDESGMPNNRFLAERTGGTYSTLKVQPAELEDSGVYFCASSQSPNTGELFFGEGSRLTVL.

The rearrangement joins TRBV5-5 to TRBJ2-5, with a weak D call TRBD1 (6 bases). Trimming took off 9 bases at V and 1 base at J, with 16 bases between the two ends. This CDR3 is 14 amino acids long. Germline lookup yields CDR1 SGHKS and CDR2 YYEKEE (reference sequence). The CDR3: CATKGEITQETQYF. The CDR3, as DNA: TGTGCCACCAAGGGGGAGATTACCCAAGAGACCCAGTACTTC.

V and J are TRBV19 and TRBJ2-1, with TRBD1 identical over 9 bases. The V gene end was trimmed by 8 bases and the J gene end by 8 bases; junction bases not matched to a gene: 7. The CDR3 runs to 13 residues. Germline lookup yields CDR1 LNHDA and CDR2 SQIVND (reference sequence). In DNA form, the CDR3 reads TGTGCCAGTGGGGGACAGGGCATGGATGAGCAGTTCTTC. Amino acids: CASGGQGMDEQFF.

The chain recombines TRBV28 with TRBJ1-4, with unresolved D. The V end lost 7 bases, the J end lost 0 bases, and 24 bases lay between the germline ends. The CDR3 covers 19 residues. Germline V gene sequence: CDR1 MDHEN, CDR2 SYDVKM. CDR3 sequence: CASNQRGRNPPATNEKLFF. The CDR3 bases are TGTGCCAGCAACCAAAGAGGACGGAACCCTCCAGCAACTAATGAAAAACTGTTTTTT.

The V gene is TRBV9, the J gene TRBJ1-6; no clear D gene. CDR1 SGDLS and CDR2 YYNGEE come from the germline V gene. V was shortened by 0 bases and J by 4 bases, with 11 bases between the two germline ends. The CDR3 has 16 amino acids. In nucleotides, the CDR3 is TGTGCCAGCAGCGTAGGTCCTTCCCCTTATAATTCACCCCTCCACTTT. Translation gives CASSVGPSPYNSPLHF.

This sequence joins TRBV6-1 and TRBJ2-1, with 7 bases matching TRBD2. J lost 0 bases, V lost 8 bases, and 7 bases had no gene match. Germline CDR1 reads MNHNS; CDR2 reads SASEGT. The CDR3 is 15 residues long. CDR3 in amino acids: CASRSGGSSYNEQFF. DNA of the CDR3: TGTGCCAGCCGCTCCGGCGGGAGCTCCTACAATGAGCAGTTCTTC.

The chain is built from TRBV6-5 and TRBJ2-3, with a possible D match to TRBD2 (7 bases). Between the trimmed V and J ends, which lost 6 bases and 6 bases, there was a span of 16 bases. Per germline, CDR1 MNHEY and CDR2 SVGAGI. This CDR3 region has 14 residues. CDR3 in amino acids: CASRPPGGRDTQYF. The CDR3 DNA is TGTGCCAGCAGGCCCCCGGGGGGCAGGGATACGCAGTATTTT.

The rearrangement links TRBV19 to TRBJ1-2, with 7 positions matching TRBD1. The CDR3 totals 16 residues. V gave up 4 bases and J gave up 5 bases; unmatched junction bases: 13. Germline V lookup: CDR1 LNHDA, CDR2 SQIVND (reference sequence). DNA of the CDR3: TGTGCCAGTAGTAGATCGGGGGCAGGGGGAAATTATGGCTACACCTTC. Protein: CASSRSGAGGNYGYTF.

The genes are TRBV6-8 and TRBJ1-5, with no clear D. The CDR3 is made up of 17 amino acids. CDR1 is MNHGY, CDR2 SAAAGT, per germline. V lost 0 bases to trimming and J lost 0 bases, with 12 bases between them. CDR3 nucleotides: TGTGCCAGCAGTTACTCGCGCCCTAGCTATAGCAATCAGCCCCAGCATTTT. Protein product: CASSYSRPSYSNQPQHF.

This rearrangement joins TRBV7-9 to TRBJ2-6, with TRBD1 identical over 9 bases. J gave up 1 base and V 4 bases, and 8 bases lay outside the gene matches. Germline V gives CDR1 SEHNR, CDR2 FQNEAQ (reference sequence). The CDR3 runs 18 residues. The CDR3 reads CASSSDRGMESGANVLTF. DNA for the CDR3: TGTGCCAGCAGCTCGGACAGGGGAATGGAATCTGGGGCCAACGTCCTGACTTTC.

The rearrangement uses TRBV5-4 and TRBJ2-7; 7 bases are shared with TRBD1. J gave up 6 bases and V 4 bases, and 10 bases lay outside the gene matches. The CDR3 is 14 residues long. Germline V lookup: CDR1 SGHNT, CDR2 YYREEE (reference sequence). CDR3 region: CASSPDRVSLEQYF. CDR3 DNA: TGTGCCAGCAGCCCCGACAGGGTTTCGCTCGAGCAGTACTTC.

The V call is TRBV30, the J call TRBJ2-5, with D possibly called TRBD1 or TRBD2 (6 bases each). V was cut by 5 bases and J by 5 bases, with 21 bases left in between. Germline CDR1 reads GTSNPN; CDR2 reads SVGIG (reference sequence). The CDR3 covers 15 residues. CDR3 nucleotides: TGTGCCTGGGCCCGTACCGGGGGCCGAAGGGAGACCCAGTACTTC. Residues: CAWARTGGRRETQYF.

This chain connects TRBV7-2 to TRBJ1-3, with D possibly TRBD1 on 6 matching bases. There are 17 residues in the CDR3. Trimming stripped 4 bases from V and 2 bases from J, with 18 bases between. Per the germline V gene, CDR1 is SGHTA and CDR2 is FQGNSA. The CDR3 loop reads CASSSGGRRGTGNTIYF. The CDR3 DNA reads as TGTGCCAGCAGCTCCGGTGGCCGCAGGGGAACTGGAAACACCATATATTTT.

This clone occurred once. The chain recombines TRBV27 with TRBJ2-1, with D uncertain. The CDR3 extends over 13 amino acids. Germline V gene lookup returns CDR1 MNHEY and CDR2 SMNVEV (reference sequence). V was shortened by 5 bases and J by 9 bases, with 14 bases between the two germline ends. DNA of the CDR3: TGTGCCAGCAGTCGTTGGACGGATGGTGAGCAGTTCTTC. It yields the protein CASSRWTDGEQFF.

The CDR3 spells CASSQAAVELFF. CDR3 coding DNA: TGTGCCAGCAGCCAAGCCGCCGTGGAGCTGTTTTTT. The V gene is TRBV14, the J gene TRBJ2-2; D remains ambiguous. The V end was cut by 1 base, the J end by 10 bases, with 7 bases between. The CDR3 is made up of 12 amino acids. Germline V gives CDR1 SGHDN, CDR2 FVKESK.

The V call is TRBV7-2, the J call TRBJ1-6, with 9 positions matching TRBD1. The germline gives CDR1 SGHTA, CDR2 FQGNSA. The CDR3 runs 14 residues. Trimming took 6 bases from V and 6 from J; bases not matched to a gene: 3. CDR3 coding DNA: TGTGCCAGCAGTCTACAGGGGGCTAATTCACCCCTCCACTTT. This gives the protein CASSLQGANSPLHF.

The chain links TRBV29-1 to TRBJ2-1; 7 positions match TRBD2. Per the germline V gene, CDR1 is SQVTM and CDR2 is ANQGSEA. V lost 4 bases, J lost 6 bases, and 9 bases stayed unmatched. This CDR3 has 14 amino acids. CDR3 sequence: CSVGVLSGINEQFF. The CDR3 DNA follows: TGCAGCGTTGGTGTGCTGAGCGGGATCAATGAGCAGTTCTTC.

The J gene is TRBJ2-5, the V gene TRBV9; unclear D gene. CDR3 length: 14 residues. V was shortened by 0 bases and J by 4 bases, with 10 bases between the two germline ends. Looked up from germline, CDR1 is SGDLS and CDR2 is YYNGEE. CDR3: CASSVGVGIETQYF. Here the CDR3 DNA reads TGTGCCAGCAGCGTAGGAGTAGGGATAGAGACCCAGTACTTC.

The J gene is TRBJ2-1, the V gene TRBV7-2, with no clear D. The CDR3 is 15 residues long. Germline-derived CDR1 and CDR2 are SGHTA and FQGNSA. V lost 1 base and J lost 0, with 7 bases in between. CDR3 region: CASSLEESSYNEQFF. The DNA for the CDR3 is TGTGCCAGCAGCTTAGAGGAGAGCTCCTACAATGAGCAGTTCTTC.

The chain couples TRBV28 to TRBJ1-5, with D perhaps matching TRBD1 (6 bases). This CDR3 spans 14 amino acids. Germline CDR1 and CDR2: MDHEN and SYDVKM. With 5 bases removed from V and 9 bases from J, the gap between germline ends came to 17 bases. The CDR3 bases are TGTGCCAGCAGTCCTTACAGGGATTCGGGGCCCCAGCATTTT. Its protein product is CASSPYRDSGPQHF.

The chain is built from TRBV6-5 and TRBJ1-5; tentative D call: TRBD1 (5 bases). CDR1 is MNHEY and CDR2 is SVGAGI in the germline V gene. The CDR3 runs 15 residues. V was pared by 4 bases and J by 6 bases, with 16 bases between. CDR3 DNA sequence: TGTGCCAGCAGTTCCTCCGGGGCAGGGTTTCAGCCCCAGCATTTT. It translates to CASSSSGAGFQPQHF.

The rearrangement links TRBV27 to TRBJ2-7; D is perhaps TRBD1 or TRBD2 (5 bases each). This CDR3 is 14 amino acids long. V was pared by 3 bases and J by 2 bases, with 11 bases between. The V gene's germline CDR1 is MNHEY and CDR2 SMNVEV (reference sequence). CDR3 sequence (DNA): TGTGCCAGCAGTTTTAGGGACGGACCCTACGAGCAGTACTTC. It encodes CASSFRDGPYEQYF.

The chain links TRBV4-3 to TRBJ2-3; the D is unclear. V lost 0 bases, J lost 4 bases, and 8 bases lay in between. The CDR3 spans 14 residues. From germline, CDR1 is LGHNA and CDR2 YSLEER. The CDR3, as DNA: TGCGCCAGCAGCCAAGACAGGTTCCCAGATACGCAGTATTTT. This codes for CASSQDRFPDTQYF.

The CDR3 bases are TGTGCCACTATGGGACAGGCTATGCCCTACGAGCAGTACTTC. This codes for CATMGQAMPYEQYF. The chain links TRBV2 to TRBJ2-7; TRBD1 aligns across 8 bases. V gave up 10 bases and J gave up 2 bases; unmatched junction bases: 10. Germline V gene lookup returns CDR1 SNHLY and CDR2 FYNNEI. There are 14 residues in the CDR3.